Listed here are 24 T cell receptor beta chains from one sample, sequenced in a study of cytomegalovirus exposure and HLA in healthy donors. The PCR contained 60 Vbeta and 13 Jbeta primers. The protocol was immunoSEQ multiplex PCR, while the TCRdb copy is restricted to in-frame clones and leaves out a portion. Of 110,000 to 150,000 clones listed, 70% to 80% were seen once; the top ten hold about 2.4%. Sample: PBMCs. Receptors were obtained from a woman between 18 and 29 years old in good health and CMV-seropositive.

The chain recombines TRBV28 with TRBJ2-3; D is ambiguous. This CDR3 comprises 13 residues. Germline V CDR1 and CDR2: MDHEN, SYDVKM. Trimming pared 8 bases from V and 2 bases from J, leaving 11 bases between. CDR3 residues: CASWRRTTDTQYF. For the CDR3, the DNA is TGTGCCAGCTGGCGGAGAACCACAGATACGCAGTATTTT.

V gene TRBV15 combines with J gene TRBJ1-1; D may be TRBD1 (5 bases). With 1 base removed from V and 6 bases from J, the gap between germline ends came to 12 bases. Per the germline V gene, CDR1 is LNHNV and CDR2 is YYDKDF (reference sequence). The CDR3 loop spans 14 amino acids. CDR3 coding DNA: TGTGCCACCAGCAGAGTTAGGCAGGGTGCTGAAGCTTTCTTT. It codes for CATSRVRQGAEAFF.

V and J are TRBV6-1 and TRBJ1-1, with D maybe TRBD1 (5 bases). V was trimmed by 6 bases and J by 7 bases, leaving 15 bases between them. Germline CDR1 and CDR2: MNHNS and SASEGT. The CDR3 totals 13 residues. The CDR3 region has the DNA TGTGCCAGCAGCGACAGACGGGTGGGTGAAGCTTTCTTT. Residues: CASSDRRVGEAFF.

The V gene is TRBV6-1, the J gene TRBJ1-6; 10 bases align to TRBD1. The CDR3 is 20 amino acids. Germline V CDR1 and CDR2: MNHNS, SASEGT. The junction had 10 bases not matched to a gene; V was cut back by 2 bases and J by 0 bases. CDR3 nucleotide sequence: TGTGCCAGCAGTGAAAAGACAGGGGGCGGCAGTAACTCCTATAATTCACCCCTCCACTTT. Protein: CASSEKTGGGSNSYNSPLHF.

The chain recombines TRBV7-9 with TRBJ1-2; 7 bases align to TRBD1. Unmatched junction bases numbered 6, after V lost 5 bases and J lost 0 bases. The CDR3 loop spans 15 amino acids. Germline V CDR1 and CDR2: SEHNR, FQNEAQ (reference sequence). DNA of the CDR3: TGTGCCAGCAGCCCACACAGGGGATCTAACTATGGCTACACCTTC. Encoded protein: CASSPHRGSNYGYTF.

The rearrangement joins TRBV29-1 to TRBJ2-7; TRBD1 matches 7 bases. CDR1 is SQVTM and CDR2 is ANQGSEA in the germline V gene. J was trimmed by 5 bases and V by 7 bases; bases with no gene match: 5. The CDR3 is made up of 11 amino acids. The CDR3 loop is CSGNRGNEQYF. The CDR3 nucleotides read TGCAGCGGTAACAGGGGCAACGAGCAGTACTTC.

The chain links TRBV18 to TRBJ2-1, with D possibly being TRBD2 (5 bases). Trimming cost V 2 bases and J 9 bases, with 17 bases left between them. CDR3 length equals 15 residues. Germline values: CDR1 KGHSH, CDR2 LQKENI. The CDR3 DNA reads as TGTGCCAGCTCACCAACAGAAAGGGTCGCGGGTGAGCAGTTCTTC. Its protein product is CASSPTERVAGEQFF.

The chain links TRBV30 to TRBJ1-1; no firm D call. Deletions cut 2 bases from V and 6 bases from J, with 7 bases between. The germline gives CDR1 GTSNPN, CDR2 SVGIG (reference sequence). CDR3 length: 11 residues. The CDR3 coding sequence is TGTGCCTGGAGTATGGCGGCTGAAGCTTTCTTT. It yields the protein CAWSMAAEAFF.

This chain links TRBV5-6 with TRBJ1-2; D ambiguous. Per the germline V gene, CDR1 is SGHDT and CDR2 is YYEEEE. V lost 4 bases and J 8 bases, leaving 21 bases between the germline ends. This CDR3 spans 15 amino acids. The CDR3 loop reads CASSPRAGQLSGYTF. The CDR3, as DNA: TGTGCCAGCAGCCCCCGTGCTGGGCAGCTTTCAGGCTACACCTTC. The full variable domain, with the rest looked up from reference TRBV5-6 and TRBJ1-2, is DAGVTQSPTHLIKTRGQQVTLRCSPKSGHDTVSWYQQALGQGPQFIFQYYEEEERQRGNFPDRFSGHQFPNYSSELNVNALLLGDSALYLCASSPRAGQLSGYTFGSGTRLTVV.

In its sample, this clone was seen a few times. V usage is TRBV25-1 and J usage is TRBJ1-1; 8 bases fit TRBD1. Trimming cost V 5 bases and J 5 bases; bases outside gene matches: 7. This CDR3 comprises 14 residues. From germline, CDR1 is MGHDK and CDR2 SYGVNS. The CDR3 bases are TGTGCCAGCAGTTCAGGGGGCGCGGGAACTGAAGCTTTCTTT. Protein sequence: CASSSGGAGTEAFF.

The rearrangement uses TRBV5-1 and TRBJ1-1; D is unclear. The CDR3 sequence is 16 residues long. Trimming removed 3 bases at V and 4 bases at J, with 19 bases between. The germline V gene encodes CDR1 SGHRS and CDR2 YFSETQ. The CDR3 sequence: CASSSLIARGVTEAFF. CDR3 DNA sequence: TGCGCCAGCAGCTCTTTAATAGCTAGAGGAGTCACTGAAGCTTTCTTT.

The rearrangement joins TRBV4-3 to TRBJ2-1, with 7 bases aligning to TRBD1. The germline V gene has CDR1 LGHNA and CDR2 YSLEER. J was trimmed by 1 base and V by 4 bases; bases with no gene match: 4. This CDR3 is 15 amino acids long. Written as DNA, the CDR3 is TGCGCCAGCAGCCGAGACAGGGATTCCTACAATGAGCAGTTCTTC. It yields the protein CASSRDRDSYNEQFF.

This chain connects TRBV11-3 to TRBJ2-3, with D possibly matching TRBD2 (6 bases). V was cut by 8 bases and J by 2 bases, with 8 bases left in between. The CDR3 has 12 amino acids. The germline gives CDR1 SGHNT, CDR2 YENEEA. The DNA for the CDR3 is TGTGCCAGCCGGGGGAACACAGATACGCAGTATTTT. Amino acid sequence: CASRGNTDTQYF.

This clone was seen a single time. CDR3 DNA: TGCGCCAGCAGCTTGGCCAAAAGGGTAGGAGGGGAGACCCAGTACTTC. Translating it yields CASSLAKRVGGETQYF. The V call is TRBV5-1, the J call TRBJ2-5; D might be TRBD2 (6 bases). Germline CDR1 and CDR2: SGHRS and YFSETQ. V lost 0 bases to trimming and J lost 5 bases, with 17 bases between them. The CDR3 spans 16 residues.

This chain links TRBV7-8 with TRBJ1-4; D may be TRBD1 (6 bases). CDR1 is SGHVS, CDR2 FQNEAQ, per germline. V was trimmed by 5 bases and J by 7 bases, leaving 17 bases between them. The CDR3 sequence is 15 residues long. The CDR3 loop is CASSVNGGLGEKLFF. CDR3 sequence (DNA): TGTGCCAGCAGCGTTAACGGGGGGCTGGGTGAAAAACTGTTTTTT.

The V call is TRBV10-2, the J call TRBJ1-1, with 8 bases identical to TRBD1. The CDR3 is made up of 14 amino acids. V dropped 2 bases and J dropped 5; count of bases not matched to a gene: 4. Germline V gives CDR1 WSHSY, CDR2 SAAADI. The CDR3 DNA is TGCGCCAGCAGTGAGCACAGGGGGGATACTGAAGCTTTCTTT. Translated, it gives CASSEHRGDTEAFF.

There are a few counts of this clone. V is TRBV11-2 and J is TRBJ2-5; 10 positions agree with TRBD2. With 5 bases clipped from V and 5 bases from J, the junction kept 14 bases outside the gene matches. The CDR3 has 17 amino acids. CDR1 SGHAT and CDR2 FQNNGV come from the germline V gene. CDR3 coding DNA: TGTGCCAGCAGCCCTACGGGTTTAGCGGGGGGCGTTGAGACCCAGTACTTC. It is translated as CASSPTGLAGGVETQYF.

V is TRBV10-3 and J is TRBJ2-3; 7 nucleotides match TRBD2. The V and J ends lost 0 bases and 1 base, in that order; junction bases with no gene match: 1. From germline, CDR1 is ENHRY and CDR2 SYGVKD. The CDR3 length is 15 residues. CDR3 bases: TGTGCCATCAGTGAGTCGAGCGGGGGCACAGATACGCAGTATTTT. This encodes CAISESSGGTDTQYF.

The chain carries TRBV7-9 and TRBJ1-4, with 7 bases fitting TRBD1. The germline V gene has CDR1 SEHNR and CDR2 FQNEAQ (reference sequence). The V and J ends lost 5 bases and 8 bases, in that order; junction bases with no gene match: 8. This CDR3 region has 14 residues. CDR3 nucleotides: TGTGCCAGCAGCCCCCCCACAGGGGAGGAAAAACTGTTTTTT. This sequence encodes CASSPPTGEEKLFF.

This rearrangement joins TRBV7-9 to TRBJ2-5; D call uncertain. Near its end, the DNA agrees better with TRBJ2-7, so the J call may be wrong. This CDR3 comprises 13 residues. Germline V gives CDR1 SEHNR, CDR2 FQNEAQ (reference sequence). The CDR3 region is CASSSWASYEQYF. Here the CDR3 DNA reads TGTGCCAGCAGCTCTTGGGCTTCCTACGAGCAGTACTTC.

The chain combines TRBV7-6 with TRBJ2-1, with no clear D. Germline V gives CDR1 SGHVS, CDR2 FNYEAQ. The CDR3 is 16 residues long. Trimming cost V 1 base and J 0 bases, with 10 bases left between them. The CDR3 protein is CASSLGAVSSYNEQFF. The DNA for the CDR3 is TGTGCCAGCAGCTTAGGTGCGGTGAGCTCCTACAATGAGCAGTTCTTC.

This clone was observed a few times. The V gene is TRBV2, the J gene TRBJ1-6; 8 bases map to TRBD1. The V gene's germline CDR1 is SNHLY and CDR2 FYNNEI. The trim removed 5 bases at V and 4 bases at J, leaving 13 bases unmatched. The CDR3 runs to 18 residues. In DNA, the CDR3 is TGTGCCAGCAGTTTTTCCCGAGGACAGGGAACGTATAATTCACCCCTCCACTTT. It translates to CASSFSRGQGTYNSPLHF.

Only a few counts were recorded for this clone. V and J are TRBV6-5 and TRBJ2-2; weak D call: TRBD2 (7 bases). The CDR3 sequence is 16 residues long. The germline gives CDR1 MNHEY, CDR2 SVGAGI. The ends were cut back, 0 bases at V and 3 bases at J, with 11 bases in the middle. The CDR3, as DNA: TGTGCCAGCAGTTACTCGGGGGAGGGGGACACCGGGGAGCTGTTTTTT. Protein: CASSYSGEGDTGELFF.

The CDR3 sequence: CSVGPRQADYGYTF. The CDR3 nucleotides read TGCAGCGTTGGCCCGAGACAGGCTGACTATGGCTACACCTTC. The chain employs TRBV29-1 and TRBJ1-2; possibly TRBD1 for D (6 bases). Germline V gene lookup returns CDR1 SQVTM and CDR2 ANQGSEA. CDR3 length: 14 residues. V lost 4 bases and J 3 bases, leaving 15 bases between the germline ends.